This T cell receptor (beta chain) appears in the sequencing data of a study of blood T cells in healthy people across ages. Study-level points and caveats: Naive T cell percentage strongly correlated with TCR beta diversity.

Turning to this clonotype: Its specificity is not known.

J lost 6 bases, V lost 2 bases, and 6 bases had no gene match. CDR1 and CDR2 from the germline V gene are LNHNV and YYDKDF (reference sequence). This CDR3 region has 14 residues. A second PCR, run for roughly 7 to 11 cycles, used a sample-barcoded 5' primer plus a J-beta primer mix. TCRdb called the 5' RACE reads again in MiXCR, with one record for every CDR3 protein. The sample consists of about 760,000 distinct CDR3 sequences, roughly 50% of them appearing once. Material for sequencing was blood. The genes are TRBV15 and TRBJ1-2, with TRBD1 matching over 7 bases. The source is a man aged 35 to 55 in good health. CDR3 residues: CATSRHDRADGYTF. The CDR3 nucleotides read TGTGCCACCAGCAGACATGACAGGGCCGATGGCTACACCTTC.